The clone carrying this TCR beta chain was seen once. Its matching antigen is unknown. From germline, CDR1 is SGHAT and CDR2 FQDESV (reference sequence). The V end lost 7 bases, the J end lost 5 bases, and 11 bases lay between the germline ends. This CDR3 is built from 12 residues. The data derive from a study of T cells after yellow fever vaccination. General study findings and limits: It was the secondary response that reached its peak faster, day 5 versus 15, but it was weaker.

TCRdb analysed the 5' RACE reads with MiXCR anew, one entry per CDR3 protein. The sample has roughly 160,000 distinct CDR3 sequences, over 7% seen once. The gene calls are TRBV11-1 and TRBJ2-5; D gene ambiguous. The material was CD8+ T cells sorted from PBMCs, obtained 45 days after the yellow fever booster vaccination. The clonotype comes from a man younger than 30 who received the YFV17D yellow fever vaccine. In nucleotides, the CDR3 is TGTGCCAGCACTTCCCTCGGGGAGACCCAGTACTTC. It codes for CASTSLGETQYF.